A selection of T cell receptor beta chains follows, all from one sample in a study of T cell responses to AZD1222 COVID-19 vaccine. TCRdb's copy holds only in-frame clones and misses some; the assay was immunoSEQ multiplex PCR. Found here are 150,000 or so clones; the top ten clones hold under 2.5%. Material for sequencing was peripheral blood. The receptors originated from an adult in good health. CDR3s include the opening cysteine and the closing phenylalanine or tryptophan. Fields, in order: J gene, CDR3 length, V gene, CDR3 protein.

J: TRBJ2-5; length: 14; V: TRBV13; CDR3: CASSLGGSSETQYF
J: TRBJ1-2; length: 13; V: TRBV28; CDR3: CASSSGTQQGYTF
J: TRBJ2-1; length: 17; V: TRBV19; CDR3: CASSIGADWSSYNEQFF
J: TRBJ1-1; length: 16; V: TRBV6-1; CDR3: CASSDRGAITLTEAFF
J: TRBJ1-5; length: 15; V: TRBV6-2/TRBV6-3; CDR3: CASSRTGSEYQPQHF
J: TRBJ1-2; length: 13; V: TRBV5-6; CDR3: CASSLEPAYGYTF
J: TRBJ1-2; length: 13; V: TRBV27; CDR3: CASSGGLDYGYTF
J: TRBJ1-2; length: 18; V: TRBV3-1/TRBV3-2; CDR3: CASSQDKRDRGDNYGYTF
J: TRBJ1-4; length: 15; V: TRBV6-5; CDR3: CASSWTEATNEKLFF
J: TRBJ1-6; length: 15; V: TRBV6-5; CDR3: CASSYSTGGDSPLHF
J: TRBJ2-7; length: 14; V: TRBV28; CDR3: CASSRGGTGYEQYF
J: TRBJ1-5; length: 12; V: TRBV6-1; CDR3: CASSERVQPQHF
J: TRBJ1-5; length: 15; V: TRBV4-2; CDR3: CASSRLSQGDQPQHF
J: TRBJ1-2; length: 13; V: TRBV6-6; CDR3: CASSSPVNYGYTF
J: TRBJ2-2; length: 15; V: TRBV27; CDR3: CASSSRAGVTGELFF
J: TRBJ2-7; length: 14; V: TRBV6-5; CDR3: CASSGTGGSYEQYF
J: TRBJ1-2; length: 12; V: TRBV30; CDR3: CAWSIGGHGYTF
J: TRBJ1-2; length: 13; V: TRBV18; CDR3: CASSQGTDYGYTF
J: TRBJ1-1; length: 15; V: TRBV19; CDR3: CASSIGGAPNAEAFF
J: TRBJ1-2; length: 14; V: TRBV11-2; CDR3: CASSLAGTGRVVAF
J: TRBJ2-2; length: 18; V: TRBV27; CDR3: CASSLNAPGTGITGELFF
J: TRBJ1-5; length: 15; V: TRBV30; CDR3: CAWSRGTGLAQPQHF
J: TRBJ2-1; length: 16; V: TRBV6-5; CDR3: CASSYSKTGAGNEQFF
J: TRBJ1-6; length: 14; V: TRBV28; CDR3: CASSPSYDKSTLHF
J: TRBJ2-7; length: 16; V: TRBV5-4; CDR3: CASSSGGTAITVGQYF
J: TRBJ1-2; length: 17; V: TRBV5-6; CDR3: CASSLEGEGRTTKGYTF
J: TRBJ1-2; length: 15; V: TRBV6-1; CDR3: CASSEFPGRQYGYTF
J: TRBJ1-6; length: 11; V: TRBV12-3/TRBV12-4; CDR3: CASSSVGSLHF
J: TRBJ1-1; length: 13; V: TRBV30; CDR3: CAWVNRGRSSAFF
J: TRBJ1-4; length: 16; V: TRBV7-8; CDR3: CASSLVGPPTNEKLFF
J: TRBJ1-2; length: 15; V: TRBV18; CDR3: CASSPPDGTLYGYTF
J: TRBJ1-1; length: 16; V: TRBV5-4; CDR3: CASSFLGGLAATEAFF
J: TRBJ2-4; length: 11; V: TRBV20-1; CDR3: CSAPKQGIQYF
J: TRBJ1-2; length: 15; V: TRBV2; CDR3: CAISPGTGENYGYTF
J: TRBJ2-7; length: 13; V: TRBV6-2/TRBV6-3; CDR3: CASSFPAQVAQYF
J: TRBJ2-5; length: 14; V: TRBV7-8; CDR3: CAGTRRGQGETQYF
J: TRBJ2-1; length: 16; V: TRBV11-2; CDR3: CASSLRGSGYNNEQFF
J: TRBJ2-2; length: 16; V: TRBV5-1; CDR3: CASSLAGTGYTGELFF
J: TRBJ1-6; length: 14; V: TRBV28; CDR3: CASGPGRLNSPLHF
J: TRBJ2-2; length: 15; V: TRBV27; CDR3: CASSLAGGNTGELFF
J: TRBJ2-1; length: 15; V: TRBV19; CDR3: CASTQRTGLPNEQFF
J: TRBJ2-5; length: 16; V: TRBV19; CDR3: CASSGGTGAYQETQYF
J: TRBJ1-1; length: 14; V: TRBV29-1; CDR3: CSVEDRRQLTEAFF
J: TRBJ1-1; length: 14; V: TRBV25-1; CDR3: CASSESRGQTEAFF
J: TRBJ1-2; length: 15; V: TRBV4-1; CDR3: CASSQATTGPYGYTF
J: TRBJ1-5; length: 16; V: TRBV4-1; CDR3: CASSQDNGPGNQPQHF
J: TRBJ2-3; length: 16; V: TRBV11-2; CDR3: CASSLGGTGGTDTQYF
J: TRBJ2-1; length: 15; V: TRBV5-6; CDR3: CASSLSSGLYNEQFF
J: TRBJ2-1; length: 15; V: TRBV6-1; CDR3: CASSEPGQDYNEQFF
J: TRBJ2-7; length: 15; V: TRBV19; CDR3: CASTTAGTGQYEQYF
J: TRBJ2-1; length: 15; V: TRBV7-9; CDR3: CASRPGQGTYNEQFF
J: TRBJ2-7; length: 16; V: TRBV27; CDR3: CASKRTSGISSYEQYF
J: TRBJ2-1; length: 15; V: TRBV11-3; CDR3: CASSLGGGAIDEQFF
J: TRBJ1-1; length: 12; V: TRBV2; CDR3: CASSEIPDGAFF
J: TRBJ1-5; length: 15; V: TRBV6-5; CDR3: CASSPGFTRNQPQHF
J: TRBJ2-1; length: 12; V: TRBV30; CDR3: CAWSPELAVLFF